The 14 T cell receptor beta chains listed next were all sequenced from one sample in a study of early T cells in non-severe SARS-CoV-2 infection listed by TCRdb under 2021. Libraries came from 5' RACE. Sequencing used a NextSeq 500. The public sequencing data were trimmed at Q25 with fastp and processed into clonotypes with MiXCR by TCRdb, which kept only in-frame beta chains. Duplicate CDR3 protein sequences are folded into a single record with the most common DNA and genes. Across this sample there are 60,000 to 75,000 distinct CDR3 sequences, with 9% to 10% seen only once. The ten largest clones represent less than 20% of the sample. The sample in question was whole blood, obtained at baseline. All receptors derive from an adult who was a healthcare worker with PCR-confirmed SARS-CoV-2 infection or an uninfected control (not recorded which).

This clonotype has only a few counts. The genes are TRBV15 and TRBJ2-3; D may be TRBD1 (5 bases). The germline CDR1 and CDR2 sequences are LNHNV and YYDKDF (reference sequence). Trimming removed 4 bases from V and 0 bases from J, with 8 bases in between. The CDR3 runs to 14 residues. CDR3 sequence reads: CATSTGLSTDTQYF. CDR3 sequence (DNA): TGTGCCACCAGCACAGGGCTTAGCACAGATACGCAGTATTTT.

The chain joins TRBV10-2 to TRBJ2-2, with unresolved D. CDR1 WSHSY and CDR2 SAAADI come from the germline V gene. Trimming cost V 4 bases and J 0 bases, with 12 bases left between them. The CDR3 extends over 16 amino acids. CDR3 amino acids: CASSGMMGTNTGELFF. The CDR3 DNA sequence: TGCGCCAGCAGTGGAATGATGGGAACGAACACCGGGGAGCTGTTTTTT.

This clonotype was seen more than once but under ten times. The chain joins TRBV7-2 to TRBJ1-1, with 8 positions matching TRBD1. The CDR3 is 16 residues long. After removal of 5 bases from V and 4 bases from J, the junction contained 12 bases not matched to a gene. Germline CDR1 is SGHTA and CDR2 is FQGNSA. CDR3 in amino acids: CASSPRQGTFSTEAFF. The CDR3 DNA reads TGTGCCAGCAGCCCCAGACAGGGGACTTTTTCCACTGAAGCTTTCTTT.

The rearrangement links TRBV11-2 to TRBJ1-3, with D unclear. CDR3 length: 16 amino acids. V gave up 4 bases and J gave up 4 bases, with 17 bases separating them. In germline, CDR1 is SGHAT, CDR2 FQNNGV. The CDR3 DNA sequence: TGTGCCAGCAGCTCCACTCTCGGAGGTGTGGGAAACACCATATATTTT. It translates to CASSSTLGGVGNTIYF.

This clonotype was recorded many times. The chain uses TRBV12-3 or TRBV12-4 and TRBJ2-1; 9 bases match TRBD2. J gave up 1 base and V 6 bases, and 4 bases lay outside the gene matches. This CDR3 has 15 residues. CDR3 nucleotides: TGTGCCAGCAGCCCTAGCGGGAAATCCTACAATGAGCAGTTCTTC. Its protein product is CASSPSGKSYNEQFF.

Ten or more counts support this clonotype. V gene TRBV4-3 combines with J gene TRBJ2-3; 8 bases line up with TRBD1. V lost 0 bases to trimming and J lost 2 bases; unmatched junction nucleotides: 7. This CDR3 comprises 17 residues. CDR1 is LGHNA and CDR2 is YSLEER in the germline V gene. The CDR3 bases are TGCGCCAGCAGCCAAGAAGGTGGACAGGGCTACACAGATACGCAGTATTTT. This translates into CASSQEGGQGYTDTQYF.

The rearrangement uses TRBV6-6 and TRBJ2-3; 7 bases align to TRBD1. The CDR3 spans 13 residues. The V segment lost 5 bases and the J segment 4 bases; nucleotides outside the gene matches: 3. Germline CDR1 and CDR2: MNHNY and SVGAGI (reference sequence). The CDR3 loop is CASSTTGPDTQYF. CDR3 coding DNA: TGTGCCAGCAGTACGACAGGGCCAGATACGCAGTATTTT.

This chain uses TRBV27 with TRBJ1-1; D may be TRBD1 (5 bases). Germline CDR1 is MNHEY and CDR2 is SMNVEV (reference sequence). The V end was cut by 4 bases, the J end by 0 bases, with 12 bases between. The CDR3 has 15 residues. The CDR3 reads CASSSPGPMNTEAFF. CDR3 bases: TGTGCCAGCAGTTCACCGGGACCTATGAACACTGAAGCTTTCTTT.

There are a few counts of this clonotype. The chain couples TRBV6-2 or TRBV6-3 to TRBJ1-5; D may be TRBD1 (6 bases). V lost 4 bases and J lost 5, with 9 bases in between. CDR1 is MNHEY and CDR2 is SVGEGT in the germline V gene. CDR3 length equals 13 residues. DNA for the CDR3: TGTGCCAGCAGTTCCCCAGGGGATCAGCCCCAGCATTTT. Translation gives CASSSPGDQPQHF.

This clonotype was counted a few times. This chain joins TRBV12-3 or TRBV12-4 and TRBJ1-1; D is uncertain. With 6 bases removed from V and 0 bases from J, the gap between germline ends came to 8 bases. CDR3 length equals 13 residues. CDR3 in amino acids: CASSPALNTEAFF. Written as DNA, the CDR3 is TGTGCCAGCAGCCCGGCCCTGAACACTGAAGCTTTCTTT.

The V gene is TRBV28, the J gene TRBJ2-3; TRBD2 agrees at 12 bases. CDR1 and CDR2 from the germline V gene are MDHEN and SYDVKM. The CDR3 consists of 17 residues. With V trimmed by 3 bases and J by 2 bases, 6 bases remained unmatched. In DNA, the CDR3 is TGTGCCAGCAGTTTCCGGGCTAGCGGGAGGGCCACAGATACGCAGTATTTT. It is translated as CASSFRASGRATDTQYF.

This clonotype has a handful of counts. V usage is TRBV29-1 and J usage is TRBJ1-5; D call uncertain. Germline V CDR1 and CDR2: SQVTM, ANQGSEA. The CDR3 loop spans 13 amino acids. V gave up 7 bases and J gave up 4 bases, with 14 bases separating them. The CDR3 sequence is CSASRGGNQPQHF. The CDR3 DNA reads as TGCAGCGCAAGTCGTGGAGGGAATCAGCCCCAGCATTTT.

This clonotype was detected many times. The chain combines TRBV4-3 with TRBJ1-6, with a weak D call TRBD1 (6 bases). The germline V and J ends were trimmed by 0 bases and 7 bases, with 13 bases remaining between them. The V gene's germline CDR1 is LGHNA and CDR2 YSLEER. This CDR3 is built from 16 residues. Here the CDR3 DNA reads TGCGCCAGCAGCCAAGAAAAGGGACAAAAGAATTCACCCCTCCACTTT. Translating it yields CASSQEKGQKNSPLHF.

This clonotype was seen ten or more times. The J gene is TRBJ2-5, the V gene TRBV12-3 or TRBV12-4; D call uncertain. V dropped 3 bases and J dropped 6 bases, with 5 bases sitting between them. CDR3 length equals 11 residues. The CDR3 sequence is CASSFSQTQYF. In DNA form, the CDR3 reads TGTGCCAGCAGTTTCAGCCAGACCCAGTACTTC.